This T cell receptor beta chain is drawn from a study of cytomegalovirus exposure and HLA in healthy donors. Use of 60 Vbeta and 13 Jbeta primers characterized the PCR. The table came from immunoSEQ multiplex PCR; TCRdb's copy has only in-frame clones and leaves some out. The repertoire holds under 150,000 clones, with 55% to 75% as singletons. About this clone: Its antigen is not known.

This CDR3 region has 15 residues. Germline V gene sequence: CDR1 SGHNT, CDR2 YYREEE (reference sequence). V lost 0 bases and J 2 bases, leaving 8 bases between the germline ends. General observations from the study: An apparent linkage of common viral pathogens to several of the most significant clusters emerged in a later analysis. Associated with cytomegalovirus, according to the listing, were 150 to 200 TCR beta chains.

This sequence was found in a human donor in good health. Sequencing was carried out using PBMCs. V is TRBV5-4 and J is TRBJ2-2; D is uncertain. This chain's CDR3 is CASSLGAPNTGELFF. In DNA form, the CDR3 reads TGTGCCAGCAGCTTGGGGGCCCCAAACACCGGGGAGCTGTTTTTT. Full variable domain (outside the CDR3, taken from reference TRBV5-4 and TRBJ2-2): ETGVTQSPTHLIKTRGQQVTLRCSSQSGHNTVSWYQQALGQGPQFIFQYYREEENGRGNFPPRFSGLQFPNYSSELNVNALELDDSALYLCASSLGAPNTGELFFGEGSRLTVL.